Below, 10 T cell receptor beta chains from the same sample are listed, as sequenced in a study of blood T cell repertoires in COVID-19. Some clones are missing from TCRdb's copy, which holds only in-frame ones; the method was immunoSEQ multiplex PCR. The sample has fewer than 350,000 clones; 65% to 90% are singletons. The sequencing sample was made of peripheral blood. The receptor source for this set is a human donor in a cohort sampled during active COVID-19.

The CDR3: CAISALDSGYGYTF. The CDR3 DNA sequence: TGTGCCATCAGTGCGTTAGACTCTGGGTATGGCTACACCTTC. The rearrangement uses TRBV10-3 and TRBJ1-2; no clear D gene. The CDR3 is 14 amino acids. Germline V gene lookup returns CDR1 ENHRY and CDR2 SYGVKD. Between the trimmed V and J ends, which lost 4 bases and 5 bases, there was a span of 14 bases.

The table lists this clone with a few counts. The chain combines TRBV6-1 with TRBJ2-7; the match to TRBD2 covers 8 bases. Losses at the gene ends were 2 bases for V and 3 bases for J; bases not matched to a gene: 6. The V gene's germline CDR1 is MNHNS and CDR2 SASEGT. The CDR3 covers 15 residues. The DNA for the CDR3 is TGTGCCAGCAGTGAAAGGATAGCGGGGAGCTACGAGCAGTACTTC. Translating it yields CASSERIAGSYEQYF.

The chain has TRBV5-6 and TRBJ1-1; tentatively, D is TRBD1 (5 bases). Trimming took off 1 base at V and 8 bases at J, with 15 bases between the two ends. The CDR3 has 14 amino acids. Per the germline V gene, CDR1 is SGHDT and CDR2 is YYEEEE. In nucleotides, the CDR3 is TGTGCCAGCAGCTTGTGGTCAAGACAGCGAGAAGCTTTCTTT. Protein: CASSLWSRQREAFF.

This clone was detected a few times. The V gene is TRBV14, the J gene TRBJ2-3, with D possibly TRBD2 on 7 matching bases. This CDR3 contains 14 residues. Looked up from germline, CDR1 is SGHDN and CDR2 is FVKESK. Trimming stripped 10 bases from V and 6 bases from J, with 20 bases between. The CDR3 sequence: CATSAGANRDTQYF. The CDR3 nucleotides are TGTGCCACTAGCGCGGGGGCAAACCGGGATACGCAGTATTTT.

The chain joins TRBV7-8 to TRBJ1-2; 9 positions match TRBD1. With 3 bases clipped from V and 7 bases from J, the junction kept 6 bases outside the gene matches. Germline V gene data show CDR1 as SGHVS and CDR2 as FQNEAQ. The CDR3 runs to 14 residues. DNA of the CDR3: TGTGCCAGCAGCTTTACCACAGGGGGCTCTGGCTACACCTTC. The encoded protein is CASSFTTGGSGYTF.

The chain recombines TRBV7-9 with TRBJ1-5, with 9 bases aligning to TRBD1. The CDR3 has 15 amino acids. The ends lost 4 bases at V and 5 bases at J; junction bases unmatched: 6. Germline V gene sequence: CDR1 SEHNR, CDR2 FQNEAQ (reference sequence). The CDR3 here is CASSSGTGRYQPQHF. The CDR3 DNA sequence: TGTGCCAGCAGCTCCGGGACAGGGCGATATCAGCCCCAGCATTTT.

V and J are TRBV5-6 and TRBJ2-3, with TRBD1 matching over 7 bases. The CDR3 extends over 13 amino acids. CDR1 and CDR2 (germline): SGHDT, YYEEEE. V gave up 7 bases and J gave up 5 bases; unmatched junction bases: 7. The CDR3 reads CASRTGVQDTQYF. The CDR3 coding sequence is TGTGCCAGCCGTACAGGGGTTCAAGATACGCAGTATTTT.

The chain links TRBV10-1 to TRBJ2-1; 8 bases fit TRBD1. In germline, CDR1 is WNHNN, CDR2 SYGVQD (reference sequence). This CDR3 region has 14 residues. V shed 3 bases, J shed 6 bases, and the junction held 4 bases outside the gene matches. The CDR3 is CASSEGTGVNEQFF. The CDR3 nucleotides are TGCGCCAGCAGTGAAGGGACAGGAGTCAATGAGCAGTTCTTC.

Here the CDR3 reads CASSQMTGRDNTEAFF. CDR3 coding DNA: TGTGCCAGCAGCCAAATGACGGGTCGCGATAACACTGAAGCTTTCTTT. This rearrangement joins TRBV21-1 to TRBJ1-1. TRBV21-1 is given as a pseudogene. This CDR3 contains 16 residues.

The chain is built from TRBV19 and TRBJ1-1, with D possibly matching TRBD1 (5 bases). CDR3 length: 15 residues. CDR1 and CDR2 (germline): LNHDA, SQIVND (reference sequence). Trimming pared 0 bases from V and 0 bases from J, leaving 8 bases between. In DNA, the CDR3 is TGTGCCAGTAGTATAGAGGCAGGGCTGAACACTGAAGCTTTCTTT. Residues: CASSIEAGLNTEAFF.